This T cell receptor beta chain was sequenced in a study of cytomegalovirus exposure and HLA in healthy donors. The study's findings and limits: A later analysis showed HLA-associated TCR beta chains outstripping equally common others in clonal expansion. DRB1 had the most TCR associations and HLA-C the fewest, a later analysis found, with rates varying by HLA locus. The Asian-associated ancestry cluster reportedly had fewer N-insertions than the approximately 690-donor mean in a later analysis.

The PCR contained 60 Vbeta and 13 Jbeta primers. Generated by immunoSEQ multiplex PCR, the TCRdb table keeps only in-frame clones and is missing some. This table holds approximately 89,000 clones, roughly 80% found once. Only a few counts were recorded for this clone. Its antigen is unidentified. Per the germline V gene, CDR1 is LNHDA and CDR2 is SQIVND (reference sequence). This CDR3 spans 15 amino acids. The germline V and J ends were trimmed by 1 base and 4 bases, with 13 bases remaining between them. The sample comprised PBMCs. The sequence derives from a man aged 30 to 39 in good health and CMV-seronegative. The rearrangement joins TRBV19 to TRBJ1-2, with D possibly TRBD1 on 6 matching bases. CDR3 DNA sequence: TGTGCCAGTAGTATAGCCGGACAGCCTTTCTATGGCTACACCTTC. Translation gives CASSIAGQPFYGYTF.